This T cell receptor (beta chain) was identified during a study of blood T cell repertoires in COVID-19 (dated by TCRdb to about 2020). Context from the whole study: Samples from collaborators originated in the United States, Italy and Spain and spanned both the acute and convalescent phases of COVID-19. Samples were obtained from the ongoing ImmuneRACE study (first 160 participants) and from 1,254 subjects provided by 6 global collaborators. The dataset comprised deeply sampled blood TCRbeta repertoires from subjects exposed to, actively infected with, or recovered from COVID-19. Nearly every sample came with metadata listing a de-identified subject ID, COVID-19 status, age in years and sex. A freely available public database, intended as a resource for researchers studying the immune response to SARS-CoV-2, is where the repertoires were released. Where HLA class I and class II types were available, the types were taken from metadata supplied by the sample provider, not from assay-based typing. The material from the prospective study consisted of cDNA or gDNA derived from T cells, B-cell-depleted T cells, or PBMCs.

TCRbeta CDR3 regions were amplified from genomic DNA using the immunoSEQ Assay, a bias-controlled multiplex PCR. Per the source publication's procedure: The number of nucleated cells in each sample was estimated from the amplification of reference gene primers within the assay. To quantify the absolute abundance of each unique TCRbeta CDR3 rearrangement, sequence reads were collapsed and filtered. For each sample, productive Simpson clonality was calculated by taking the square root of Simpson's diversity index across productive rearrangements. Sourced from immuneACCESS, this table was stored by TCRdb with only in-frame sequences that have V and J called. A share of the clones is absent; for the studies checked, an unresolved V gene accounts for under half, and the remainder has no known explanation. That table is the source of V, J and clone size, and D and trimming were worked out from the DNA. The sample profile shows more than 200,000 clones; about 86% of them were found once. Under 2.5% of the sample comes from the top ten.

The germline V gene (reference sequence) provides CDR1 LNHNV and CDR2 YYDKDF. The CDR3 has 15 amino acids, counting the end cysteine and phenylalanine. Only the CDR3 DNA is retained, 45 bases long and in frame from the first base. V lost 1 base and J lost 4 bases, and the count of bases not matched to a germline gene is 5. Of note for this clone: What antigen it recognizes has not been identified. Within one base of it there is no much larger clone, and no base qualities were kept.

Each collaborating institution followed its own protocols to collect whole blood in K2EDTA tubes. For TCRbeta analysis, collaborators shipped samples in one of three forms: frozen whole blood, isolated PBMCs, or DNA extracted from either of those sample types. The research as a whole found: The amount of clinical and demographic metadata varied by source and participant and was provided uncurated.

The sequence joins TRBV15 to TRBJ1-2; 8 central bases correspond to TRBD1. The clonotype originates from a man aged 25-40 years with active or convalescent COVID-19. Specimen: peripheral blood. The nucleotide sequence reads TGTGCCACCAGCAGAGGGACAGGGATATCCTATGGCTACACCTTC. This codes for CATSRGTGISYGYTF.